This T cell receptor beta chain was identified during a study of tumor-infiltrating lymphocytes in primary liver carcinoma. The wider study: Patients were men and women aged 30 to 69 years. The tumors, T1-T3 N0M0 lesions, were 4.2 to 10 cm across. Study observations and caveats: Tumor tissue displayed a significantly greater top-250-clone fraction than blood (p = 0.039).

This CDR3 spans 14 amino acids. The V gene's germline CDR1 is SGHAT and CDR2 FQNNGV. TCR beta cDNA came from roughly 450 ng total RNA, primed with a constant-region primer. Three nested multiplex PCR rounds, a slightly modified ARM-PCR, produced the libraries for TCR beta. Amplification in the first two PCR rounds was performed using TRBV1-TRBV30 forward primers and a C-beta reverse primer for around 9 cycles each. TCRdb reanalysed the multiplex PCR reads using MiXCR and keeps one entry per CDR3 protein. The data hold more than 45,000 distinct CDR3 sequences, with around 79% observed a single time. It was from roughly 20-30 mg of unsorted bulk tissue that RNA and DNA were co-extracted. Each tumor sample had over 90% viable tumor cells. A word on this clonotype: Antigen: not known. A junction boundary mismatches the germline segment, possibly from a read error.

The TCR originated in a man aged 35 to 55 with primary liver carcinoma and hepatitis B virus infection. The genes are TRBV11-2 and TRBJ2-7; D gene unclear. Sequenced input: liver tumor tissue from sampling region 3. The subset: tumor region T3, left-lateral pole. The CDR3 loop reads CTSSLADGACEQYF. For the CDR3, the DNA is TGTACCAGCAGCTTAGCCGACGGAGCCTGCGAGCAGTATTTC.